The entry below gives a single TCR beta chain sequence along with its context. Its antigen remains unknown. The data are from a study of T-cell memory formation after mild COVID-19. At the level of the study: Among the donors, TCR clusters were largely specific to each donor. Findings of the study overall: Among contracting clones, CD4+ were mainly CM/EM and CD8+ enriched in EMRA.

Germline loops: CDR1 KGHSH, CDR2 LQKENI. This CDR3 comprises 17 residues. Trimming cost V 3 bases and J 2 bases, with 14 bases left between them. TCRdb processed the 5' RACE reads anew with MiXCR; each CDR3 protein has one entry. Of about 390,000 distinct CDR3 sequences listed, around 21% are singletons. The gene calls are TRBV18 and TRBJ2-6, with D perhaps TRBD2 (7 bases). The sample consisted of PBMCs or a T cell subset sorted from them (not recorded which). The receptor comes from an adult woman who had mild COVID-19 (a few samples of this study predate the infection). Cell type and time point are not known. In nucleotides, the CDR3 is TGTGCCAGCTCACCCCAAAAGGGGGGGCCTGGGGCCAACGTCCTGACTTTC. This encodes CASSPQKGGPGANVLTF.